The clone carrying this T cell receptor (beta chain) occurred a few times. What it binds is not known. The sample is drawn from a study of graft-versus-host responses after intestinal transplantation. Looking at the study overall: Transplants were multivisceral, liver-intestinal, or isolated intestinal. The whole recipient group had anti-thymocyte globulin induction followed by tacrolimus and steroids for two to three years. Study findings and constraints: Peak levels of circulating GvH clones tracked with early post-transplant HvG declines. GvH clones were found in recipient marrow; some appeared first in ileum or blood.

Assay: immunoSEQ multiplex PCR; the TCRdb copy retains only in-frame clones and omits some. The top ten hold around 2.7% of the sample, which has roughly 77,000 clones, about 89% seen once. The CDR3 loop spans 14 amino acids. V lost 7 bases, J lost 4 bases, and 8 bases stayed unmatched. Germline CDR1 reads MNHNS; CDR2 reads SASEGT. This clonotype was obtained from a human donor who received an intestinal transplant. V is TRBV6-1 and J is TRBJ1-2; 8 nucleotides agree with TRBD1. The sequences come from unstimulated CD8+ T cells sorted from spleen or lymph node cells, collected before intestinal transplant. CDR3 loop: CASTYGQGGYGYTF. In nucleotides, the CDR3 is TGTGCCAGCACCTACGGACAGGGTGGCTATGGCTACACCTTC.